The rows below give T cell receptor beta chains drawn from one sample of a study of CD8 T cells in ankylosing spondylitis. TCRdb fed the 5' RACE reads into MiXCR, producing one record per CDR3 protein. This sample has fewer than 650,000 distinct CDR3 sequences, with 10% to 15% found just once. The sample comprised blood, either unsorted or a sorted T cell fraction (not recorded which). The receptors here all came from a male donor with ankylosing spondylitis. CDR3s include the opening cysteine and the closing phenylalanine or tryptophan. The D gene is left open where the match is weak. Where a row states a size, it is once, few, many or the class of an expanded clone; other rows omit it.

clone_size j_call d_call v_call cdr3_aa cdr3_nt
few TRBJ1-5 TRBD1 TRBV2 CASTQDRTNQPQHF TGTGCCAGCACTCAGGACAGGACCAATCAGCCCCAGCATTTT
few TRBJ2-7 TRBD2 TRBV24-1 CATSDPIAGSYEQYF TGTGCCACCAGTGATCCCATAGCGGGGTCCTACGAGCAGTACTTC
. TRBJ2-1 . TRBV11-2 CASSFYALGASRNEQFF TGTGCCAGCAGCTTTTATGCGTTGGGGGCTAGTCGCAATGAGCAGTTCTTC
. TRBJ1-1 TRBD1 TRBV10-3 CAISRDRGNTEAFF TGTGCCATCAGCCGGGACAGGGGGAACACTGAAGCTTTCTTT
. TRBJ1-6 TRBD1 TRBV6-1 CASSERDRVPDGPLHF TGTGCCAGCAGTGAAAGAGACAGGGTTCCCGATGGCCCCCTCCACTTT
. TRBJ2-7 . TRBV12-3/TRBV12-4 CASSLASRYEQYF TGTGCCAGCAGTTTGGCCAGCCGCTACGAGCAGTACTTC
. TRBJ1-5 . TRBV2 CASSEGTDQPQHF TGTGCCAGCAGTGAAGGAACGGATCAGCCCCAGCATTTT
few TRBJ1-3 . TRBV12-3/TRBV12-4 CASSSGPNSGNTIYF TGTGCCAGCAGTTCGGGACCGAACTCTGGAAACACCATATATTTT
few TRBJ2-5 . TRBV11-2 CASSLWDPVQETQYF TGTGCCAGCAGCTTATGGGACCCCGTCCAAGAGACCCAGTACTTC
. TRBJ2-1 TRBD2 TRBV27 CASRRGLAGVNYNEQFF TGTGCCAGCAGACGGGGACTAGCGGGAGTAAACTACAATGAGCAGTTCTTC
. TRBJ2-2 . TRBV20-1 CSATGPGGTNTGELFF TGCAGTGCTACCGGACCGGGCGGAACGAACACCGGGGAGCTGTTTTTT
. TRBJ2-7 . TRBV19 CASSPGTSPPYEQYF TGTGCCAGTAGTCCCGGGACCTCCCCTCCCTACGAGCAGTACTTC
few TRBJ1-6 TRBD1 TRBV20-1 CSAHTGDGSPLHF TGCAGTGCTCATACAGGGGACGGTTCACCCCTCCACTTT
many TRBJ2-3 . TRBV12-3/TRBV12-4 CASSLLDTQYF TGTGCCAGCAGTTTACTGGATACGCAGTATTTT
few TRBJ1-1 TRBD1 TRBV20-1 CSARRDSNTEALF TGCAGTGCTCGCCGGGACAGTAACACTGAAGCTCTCTTT
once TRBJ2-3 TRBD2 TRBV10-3 CAISESASGRGTHTQYF TGTGCCATCAGTGAGTCGGCTAGCGGGAGGGGGACTCATACGCAGTATTTT
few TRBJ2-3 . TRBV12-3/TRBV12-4 CASSLDTWDTQYF TGTGCCAGCAGTTTAGATACTTGGGATACGCAGTATTTT
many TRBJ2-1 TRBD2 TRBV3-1 CASSHGLAGVNEQFF TGTGCCAGCAGTCATGGACTAGCGGGAGTTAATGAGCAGTTCTTC
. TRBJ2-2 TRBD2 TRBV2 CASRVTSGRTGELFF TGTGCCAGCAGGGTGACTAGCGGGCGGACCGGGGAGCTGTTTTTT
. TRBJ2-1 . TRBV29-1 CSVEGGVRDEQFF TGCAGCGTTGAAGGAGGGGTTCGGGATGAGCAGTTCTTC
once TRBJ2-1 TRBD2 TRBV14 CASSGRLAGYNEQFF TGTGCCAGCAGCGGCCGACTAGCGGGGTACAATGAGCAGTTCTTC
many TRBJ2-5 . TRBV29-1 CSGKYQETQYF TGCAGCGGGAAATACCAAGAGACCCAGTACTTC
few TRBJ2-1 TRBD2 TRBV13 CASSFGGSGEQFF TGTGCCAGCAGCTTTGGCGGGAGCGGTGAGCAGTTCTTC
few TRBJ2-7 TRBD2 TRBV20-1 CSANSGRALYEQYF TGCAGTGCCAATAGCGGGAGGGCCCTCTACGAGCAGTACTTC
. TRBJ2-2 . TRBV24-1 CATSDAGPTVSGELFF TGTGCCACCAGTGATGCGGGACCAACCGTGTCCGGGGAGCTGTTTTTT
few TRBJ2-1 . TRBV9 CASSVGGGNRAGEQFF TGTGCCAGCAGCGTAGGAGGGGGAAACCGAGCGGGTGAGCAGTTCTTC
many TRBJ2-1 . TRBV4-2 CASSHRLDNGEQFF TGTGCCAGCAGCCATAGGCTAGATAACGGTGAGCAGTTCTTC
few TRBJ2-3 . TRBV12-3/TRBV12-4 CASSFGADTQYF TGTGCCAGCAGTTTCGGAGCAGATACGCAGTATTTT
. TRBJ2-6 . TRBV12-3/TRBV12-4 CASSFGGSSGANVLTF TGTGCCAGCAGTTTTGGCGGCAGCTCTGGGGCCAACGTCCTGACTTTC
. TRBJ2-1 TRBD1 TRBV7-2 CASSIDRGLTYNEQFF TGTGCCAGCAGCATCGACAGGGGGCTTACCTACAATGAGCAGTTCTTC
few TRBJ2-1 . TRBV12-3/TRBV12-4 CASRRLGSYNEQFF TGTGCCAGCAGGAGACTAGGCTCCTACAATGAGCAGTTCTTC
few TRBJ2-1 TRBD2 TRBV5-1 CASSFERDYNEQFF TGCGCCAGCAGCTTCGAGCGGGACTACAATGAGCAGTTCTTC
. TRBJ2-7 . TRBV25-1 CASSETQGRSYEQYF TGTGCCAGCAGTGAGACCCAGGGAAGGTCCTACGAGCAGTACTTC
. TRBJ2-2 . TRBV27 CASSFTTGELFF TGTGCCAGCAGTTTCACGACCGGGGAGCTGTTTTTT
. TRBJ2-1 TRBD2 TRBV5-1 CASSLETSGDLSYNEQFF TGCGCCAGCAGCTTGGAGACTAGCGGAGACCTCTCCTACAATGAGCAGTTCTTC
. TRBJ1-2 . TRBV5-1 CASSLDPSNYGYTF TGCGCCAGCAGCTTGGACCCTTCAAACTATGGCTACACCTTC
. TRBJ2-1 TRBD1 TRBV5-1 CASSGVMGQGNNEQFF TGCGCCAGCAGCGGAGTCATGGGACAGGGAAACAATGAGCAGTTCTTC
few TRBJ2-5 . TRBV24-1 CATRPAKRVKTQYF TGTGCCACCAGACCCGCCAAGAGGGTGAAGACCCAGTACTTC
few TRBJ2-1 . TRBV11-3 CASSLTGIYNEQFF TGTGCCAGCAGCTTAACAGGGATCTACAATGAGCAGTTCTTC
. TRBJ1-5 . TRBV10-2 CASSESAGYNQPQHF TGCGCCAGCAGTGAGTCGGCAGGCTACAATCAGCCCCAGCATTTT
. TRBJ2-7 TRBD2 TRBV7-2 CASSDSGNRRYF TGTGCCAGCAGCGATAGCGGGAATCGGAGGTACTTC
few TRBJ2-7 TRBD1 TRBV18 CASSPTGGVEYEQYF TGTGCCAGCTCACCTACAGGGGGCGTAGAATACGAGCAGTACTTC
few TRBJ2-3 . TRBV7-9 CASSPRATTITDTQYF TGTGCCAGCAGCCCCCGGGCGACAACTATCACAGATACGCAGTATTTT
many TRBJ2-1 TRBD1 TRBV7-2 CASSLRQGSYNEQFF TGTGCCAGCAGCTTAAGACAGGGCTCCTACAATGAGCAGTTCTTC